The source of this T cell receptor (beta chain) is a study of blood T cell repertoires in COVID-19. About the research overall: Sites across the United States, Italy and Spain contributed samples from acute and convalescent COVID-19.

Participants spanned ages about 18 to 90 years and resided in 20 to 25 US areas. Participant-given clinical history determined each cohort assignment. Profiled with immunoSEQ multiplex PCR; TCRdb holds only in-frame clones, not every one. The repertoire has around 300,000 clones, 90% of them found once; the top ten carry approximately 1.5%. CDR1 is SGHRS, CDR2 YFSETQ, per germline. This CDR3 has 16 residues. Between the trimmed V and J ends, which lost 0 bases and 0 bases, there was a span of 11 bases. This chain joins TRBV5-1 and TRBJ2-3, with a weak D call TRBD2 (5 bases). This clonotype originated in a woman aged 18-30 years with acute COVID-19. Sample: PBMCs or T cells enriched from blood (not recorded which). Here the CDR3 reads CASSLVRVSSTDTQYF. DNA for the CDR3: TGCGCCAGCAGCTTGGTGCGGGTGTCCAGCACAGATACGCAGTATTTT.